These 30 T cell receptor beta chains were all obtained from the same sample, sequenced in a study of PD-1 blockade in mismatch repair-deficient tumors (dated by TCRdb to the late 2010s). Receptor amplification or capture employed the immunoSEQ multiplex PCR assay. Drawn from immuneACCESS, this table holds only the in-frame rearrangements with V and J called that TCRdb kept. Clones are partly lost; checked studies trace under half to an unresolved V gene and leave the rest unexplained. The table for this sample lists more than 90,000 clones; about 74% of them were counted only once. Around 4.7% of the sample is taken by the ten largest. Material: peripheral blood, obtained about 60 weeks after starting pembrolizumab. The receptors were gathered from an adult with mismatch repair-deficient cancer.

The V call is TRBV29-1, the J call TRBJ2-1; D is undetermined. Germline values: CDR1 SQVTM, CDR2 ANQGSEA. This CDR3 has 14 amino acids. V was shortened by 3 bases and J by 9 bases, with 18 bases between the two germline ends. The CDR3 region has the DNA TGCAGCGTTGACAGTCTCATAGGTGGTCGTGAGCAGTTCTTC. It encodes CSVDSLIGGREQFF.

For this clone: The junction differs from germline at one of its ends, possibly a read error. This chain links TRBV7-7 with TRBJ2-3; 14 nucleotides line up with TRBD2. The CDR3 spans 15 residues. Germline assignment: CDR1 SSHAT and CDR2 FNYEAQ (reference sequence). The chain's CDR3 is CASSSGLAGVDTQYF. The CDR3 bases are TGTGCTAGCAGCTCGGGACTAGCGGGAGTAGATACGCAGTATTTT.

This clone was detected once. The chain combines TRBV7-6 with TRBJ2-1; D not resolved. V lost 3 bases, J lost 7 bases, and 7 bases lay in between. There are 12 residues in the CDR3. CDR1 and CDR2 (germline): SGHVS, FNYEAQ. The CDR3 DNA follows: TGTGCCAGCAGCTTCGACTTAAATGAGCAGTTCTTC. Translation: CASSFDLNEQFF.

This chain links TRBV10-2 with TRBJ2-1, with 12 bases aligning to TRBD2. The CDR3 has 14 residues. Losses at the gene ends were 3 bases for V and 9 bases for J; bases not matched to a gene: 3. Germline-derived CDR1 and CDR2 are WSHSY and SAAADI. This CDR3 reads CASSERTSGVEQFF. In DNA, the CDR3 is TGCGCCAGCAGTGAAAGGACTAGCGGGGTTGAGCAGTTCTTC.

The chain couples TRBV11-2 to TRBJ2-3; 13 bases are a match to TRBD2. V shed 4 bases and J 5 bases; nucleotides not matched to a gene: 9. This CDR3 has 17 residues. CDR1 is SGHAT, CDR2 FQNNGV, per germline. The CDR3, as DNA: TGTGCCAGCAGCTCTACTAGCGGGAGGGATGGTGGAGATACGCAGTATTTT. Translating it yields CASSSTSGRDGGDTQYF.

This sequence joins TRBV30 and TRBJ1-5; perhaps TRBD1 as D (6 bases). V lost 2 bases to trimming and J lost 7 bases, with 18 bases between them. The V gene's germline CDR1 is GTSNPN and CDR2 SVGIG (reference sequence). The CDR3 extends over 15 amino acids. The CDR3 protein is CAWSQGKGTRQPQHF. In DNA form, the CDR3 reads TGTGCCTGGAGTCAGGGGAAGGGAACGCGGCAGCCCCAGCATTTT.

The chain recombines TRBV7-8 with TRBJ1-2, with unresolved D. The germline V gene has CDR1 SGHVS and CDR2 FQNEAQ. Deletions cut 4 bases from V and 7 bases from J, with 25 bases between. CDR3 size: 17 residues. CDR3: CASSSLGYTAGLGGYTF. The CDR3, as DNA: TGTGCCAGCAGCTCCTTAGGGTATACTGCCGGACTCGGTGGCTACACCTTC.

The chain uses TRBV5-4 and TRBJ2-7; 14 bases are shared with TRBD2. V was pared by 4 bases and J by 1 base, with 7 bases of the junction left unmatched. The CDR3 has 17 residues. Germline V gene sequence: CDR1 SGHNT, CDR2 YYREEE (reference sequence). CDR3 coding DNA: TGTGCCAGCAGCCCGGGGGGACTAGCGGGAGAGTCCTACGAGCAGTACTTC. Its translation: CASSPGGLAGESYEQYF.

This clone was observed a single time. The V gene is TRBV11-2, the J gene TRBJ2-5; unclear D gene. Trimming took 1 base from V and 4 from J, leaving 7 bases between them. In germline, CDR1 is SGHAT, CDR2 FQNNGV. The CDR3 has 13 residues. CDR3 sequence reads: CASSLGGVETQYF. DNA of the CDR3: TGTGCCAGCAGCTTAGGTGGGGTAGAGACCCAGTACTTC.

This clone was picked up a small number of times. Other nucleotide sequences in the sample specify the same CDR3. The chain uses TRBV7-9 and TRBJ2-7; D unclear. There are 14 residues in the CDR3. V was shortened by 5 bases and J by 0 bases, with 11 bases between the two germline ends. The germline V gene encodes CDR1 SEHNR and CDR2 FQNEAQ (reference sequence). DNA for the CDR3: TGTGCCAGCAGCCCAGGACGGACCTCCTACGAGCAGTACTTC. This sequence encodes CASSPGRTSYEQYF.

The rearrangement joins TRBV18 to TRBJ2-1; tentatively, D is TRBD1 (5 bases). V lost 2 bases and J lost 9, with 14 bases in between. This CDR3 region has 14 residues. Germline values: CDR1 KGHSH, CDR2 LQKENI. The chain's CDR3 is CASSPGAVLGEQFF. The CDR3 coding sequence is TGTGCCAGCTCACCAGGGGCCGTTTTAGGTGAGCAGTTCTTC.

This clone was counted between two and nine times. V usage is TRBV10-1 and J usage is TRBJ1-1; D unresolved. The CDR3 contains 14 residues. The V gene lost 4 bases and the J gene lost 4 bases, with 13 bases spanning the gap. CDR1 WNHNN and CDR2 SYGVQD come from the germline V gene (reference sequence). The DNA for the CDR3 is TGCGCCAGCAGTGTGGAGGGCGTGAGCACTGAAGCTTTCTTT. The encoded protein is CASSVEGVSTEAFF.

Written as DNA, the CDR3 is TGCGCCAGCAGCCAAATTTGGGGACTAGCGGGACCGCGAAATGAGCAGTTCTTC. It encodes CASSQIWGLAGPRNEQFF. The chain has TRBV4-3 and TRBJ2-1, with TRBD2 identical over 13 bases. The CDR3 runs 18 residues. Germline V lookup: CDR1 LGHNA, CDR2 YSLEER. V trimming: 2 bases; J trimming: 7 bases; junction bases outside the gene matches: 11.

This clone was counted many times. This sequence joins TRBV9 and TRBJ2-7; no clear D gene. Germline CDR1 SGDLS, CDR2 YYNGEE. V lost 3 bases and J 7 bases, leaving 20 bases between the germline ends. The CDR3 totals 15 residues. The CDR3 sequence: CASSDKPSILTEQYF. The CDR3 DNA follows: TGTGCCAGCAGCGACAAACCCTCCATCCTTACGGAGCAGTACTTC.

The chain couples TRBV12-5 to TRBJ2-1; D gene unclear. The germline V gene has CDR1 LGHNT and CDR2 FRNRAP. The germline V and J ends were trimmed by 3 bases and 10 bases, with 10 bases remaining between them. CDR3 length: 12 residues. Here the CDR3 reads CASGLDVGEQFF. The CDR3 region has the DNA TGTGCTAGTGGTTTAGATGTGGGCGAGCAGTTCTTC. Using reference TRBV12-5 and TRBJ2-1 for the parts outside the CDR3, the full variable domain is DARVTQTPRHKVTEMGQEVTMRCQPILGHNTVFWYRQTMMQGLELLAYFRNRAPLDDSGMPKDRFSAEMPDATLATLKIQPSEPRDSAVYFCASGLDVGEQFFGPGTRLTVL.

The J gene is TRBJ2-7, the V gene TRBV4-1, with 8 positions matching TRBD1. Germline lookup yields CDR1 MGHRA and CDR2 YSYEKL. The CDR3 contains 14 residues. V shed 4 bases, J shed 6 bases, and the junction held 8 bases outside the gene matches. This CDR3 reads CASSPWTGSSEQYF. CDR3 nucleotide sequence: TGCGCCAGCAGCCCTTGGACAGGGTCTTCCGAGCAGTACTTC.

The chain uses TRBV6-5 and TRBJ2-7; 9 bases match TRBD2. This CDR3 has 16 amino acids. The junction had 11 bases not matched to a gene; V was cut back by 1 base and J by 7 bases. Germline lookup yields CDR1 MNHEY and CDR2 SVGAGI. This chain's CDR3 is CASSYFSGSWSREQYF. CDR3 nucleotides: TGTGCCAGCAGTTACTTTAGCGGGAGTTGGTCGAGAGAGCAGTACTTC.

This rearrangement joins TRBV27 to TRBJ1-5; 9 nucleotides line up with TRBD1. The CDR3 runs 14 residues. Germline values: CDR1 MNHEY, CDR2 SMNVEV (reference sequence). V trimming: 3 bases; J trimming: 4 bases; junction bases outside the gene matches: 1. The CDR3 protein is CASSFGTGNQPQHF. The CDR3 DNA sequence: TGTGCCAGCAGTTTCGGGACAGGGAATCAGCCCCAGCATTTT.

V is TRBV30 and J is TRBJ1-1; D is ambiguous. The CDR3 has 13 amino acids. V was cut by 2 bases and J by 4 bases, with 11 bases left in between. In germline, CDR1 is GTSNPN, CDR2 SVGIG (reference sequence). CDR3 amino acids: CAWSSQRGTEAFF. For the CDR3, the DNA is TGTGCCTGGAGTTCCCAGCGGGGCACTGAAGCTTTCTTT.

A remark on this clone: Relative to the germline gene, one junction end is altered; a read error may explain this. The J gene is TRBJ2-5, the V gene TRBV7-7; 7 bases line up with TRBD1. CDR3 length: 13 residues. Germline V CDR1 and CDR2: SSHAT, FNYEAQ (reference sequence). CDR3 sequence (DNA): TGTGCTAGCAGTACAGGGGTTGGCGAGACCCAGTACTTC. It yields the protein CASSTGVGETQYF.

The chain joins TRBV4-3 to TRBJ2-7; no firm D call. CDR1 LGHNA and CDR2 YSLEER come from the germline V gene. Deletions cut 1 base from V and 3 bases from J, with 13 bases between. The CDR3 is made up of 15 amino acids. The CDR3 nucleotides are TGCGCCAGCAGCCAAGTAAACACCCCGTACTACGAGCAGTACTTC. Translating it yields CASSQVNTPYYEQYF.

This clone came up a few times. The V and J genes are TRBV6-5 and TRBJ2-7, with D tentatively TRBD2 (5 bases). The CDR3 loop spans 14 amino acids. Between the trimmed V and J ends, which lost 4 bases and 6 bases, there was a span of 16 bases. In germline, CDR1 is MNHEY, CDR2 SVGAGI. CDR3 sequence reads: CASSSSVGEGEQYF. The CDR3 nucleotides are TGTGCCAGCAGTTCGTCGGTAGGTGAGGGCGAGCAGTACTTC.

The chain has TRBV7-3 and TRBJ1-1; tentatively, D is TRBD1 (6 bases). The CDR3 loop spans 13 amino acids. Germline V gene sequence: CDR1 SGHTA, CDR2 FQGTGA. The V gene lost 5 bases and the J gene lost 1 base, with 8 bases spanning the gap. CDR3 coding DNA: TGTGCCAGCAGCCAACAGGGGAACACTGAAGCTTTCTTT. Translated, it gives CASSQQGNTEAFF.

This chain uses TRBV28 with TRBJ1-5; 10 positions agree with TRBD1. The germline CDR1 and CDR2 sequences are MDHEN and SYDVKM. The CDR3 is made up of 15 amino acids. The V and J ends lost 4 bases and 7 bases, in that order; junction bases with no gene match: 7. The CDR3 sequence is CASSSGTGEWQPQHF. The CDR3 region has the DNA TGTGCCAGCAGTTCCGGGACAGGGGAATGGCAGCCCCAGCATTTT.

The J gene is TRBJ2-7, the V gene TRBV6-6, with TRBD2 identical over 7 bases. The J segment lost 6 bases and the V segment lost 5 bases, leaving 7 bases of the junction unmatched. Germline V gene lookup returns CDR1 MNHNY and CDR2 SVGAGI (reference sequence). The CDR3 is 13 amino acids. The CDR3, as DNA: TGTGCCAGCAGTCCCGGCGGGGGTGGCGAGCAGTACTTC. Protein sequence: CASSPGGGGEQYF.

The CDR3 nucleotides are TGTGCCAGCAGCTTAGACCTCGCCTCGGACGTCCCCTACGAGCAGTACTTC. Residues: CASSLDLASDVPYEQYF. V gene TRBV11-2 combines with J gene TRBJ2-7; D call uncertain. The CDR3 length is 17 residues. From germline, CDR1 is SGHAT and CDR2 FQNNGV. V lost 0 bases, J lost 2 bases, and 17 bases lay in between.

The rearrangement links TRBV5-1 to TRBJ2-5; D uncertain. The V and J ends lost 0 bases and 6 bases respectively, with 12 bases between them. Germline loops: CDR1 SGHRS, CDR2 YFSETQ. The CDR3 has 14 amino acids. CDR3 sequence: CASSLVGGEQTQYF. CDR3 nucleotide sequence: TGCGCCAGCAGCTTGGTGGGTGGGGAACAGACCCAGTACTTC.

V gene TRBV27 combines with J gene TRBJ2-5, with 10 bases fitting TRBD1. CDR1 MNHEY and CDR2 SMNVEV come from the germline V gene (reference sequence). The V segment lost 7 bases and the J segment 7 bases; nucleotides outside the gene matches: 9. The CDR3 totals 14 residues. The CDR3 nucleotides read TGTGCCAGCATCTCCGACAGGGGGCTGGGGACCCAGTACTTC. Translating it yields CASISDRGLGTQYF.

The J gene is TRBJ1-2, the V gene TRBV29-1; the D gene is possibly TRBD1 (6 bases). The CDR3 has 12 amino acids. The germline V gene has CDR1 SQVTM and CDR2 ANQGSEA. The V gene lost 7 bases and the J gene lost 8 bases, with 17 bases spanning the gap. This CDR3 reads CSGGTRQEGYTF. The DNA for the CDR3 is TGCAGCGGAGGGACAAGGCAGGAAGGCTACACCTTC.

This chain links TRBV6-5 with TRBJ1-5, with D uncertain. Trimming shortened V by 6 bases and J by 0 bases, and 12 bases separated the two germline ends. Germline CDR1 reads MNHEY; CDR2 reads SVGAGI. This CDR3 contains 15 residues. Here the CDR3 DNA reads TGTGCCAGCAGCGGGCGTCACGATAGCAATCAGCCCCAGCATTTT. Translation: CASSGRHDSNQPQHF.